This T cell receptor beta chain was sequenced in a study of chemoradiotherapy in HPV16-positive cancers. Sequenced by immunoSEQ multiplex PCR; TCRdb stores in-frame clones only, minus some. Among around 30,000 clones listed, about 89% were seen once. CDR3 length: 16 amino acids. Germline trimming cut 7 bases from V and 3 bases from J; bases unmatched to any gene: 12. The germline gives CDR1 ENHRY, CDR2 SYGVKD. This chain joins TRBV10-3 and TRBJ2-7; 10 nucleotides align to TRBD1. The receptor was derived from a human donor with HPV-associated anogenital cancer. Sequenced here: blood, sampled from a patient who underwent chemoradiotherapy. CDR3 loop: CAIKSSGTGDLYEQYF. The CDR3 coding sequence is TGTGCCATCAAAAGTTCCGGGACAGGGGACCTCTACGAGCAGTACTTC.